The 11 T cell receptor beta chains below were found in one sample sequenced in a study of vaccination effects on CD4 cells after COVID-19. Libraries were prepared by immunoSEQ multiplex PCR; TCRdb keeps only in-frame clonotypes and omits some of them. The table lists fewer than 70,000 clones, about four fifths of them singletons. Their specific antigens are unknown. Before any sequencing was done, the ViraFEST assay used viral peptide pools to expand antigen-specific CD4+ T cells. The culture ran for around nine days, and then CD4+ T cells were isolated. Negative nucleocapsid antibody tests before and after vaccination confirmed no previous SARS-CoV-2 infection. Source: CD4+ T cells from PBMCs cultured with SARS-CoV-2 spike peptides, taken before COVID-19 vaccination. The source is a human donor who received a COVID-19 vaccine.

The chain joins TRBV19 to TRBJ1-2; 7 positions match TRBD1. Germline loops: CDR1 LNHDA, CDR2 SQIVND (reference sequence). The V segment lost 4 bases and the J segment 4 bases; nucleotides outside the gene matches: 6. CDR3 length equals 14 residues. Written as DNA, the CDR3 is TGTGCCAGTAGTAACAGGGGTCTCCCCTATGGCTACACCTTC. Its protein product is CASSNRGLPYGYTF. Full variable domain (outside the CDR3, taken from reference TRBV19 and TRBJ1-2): DGGITQSPKYLFRKEGQNVTLSCEQNLNHDAMYWYRQDPGQGLRLIYYSQIVNDFQKGDIAEGYSVSREKKESFPLTVTSAQKNPTAFYLCASSNRGLPYGYTFGSGTRLTVV.

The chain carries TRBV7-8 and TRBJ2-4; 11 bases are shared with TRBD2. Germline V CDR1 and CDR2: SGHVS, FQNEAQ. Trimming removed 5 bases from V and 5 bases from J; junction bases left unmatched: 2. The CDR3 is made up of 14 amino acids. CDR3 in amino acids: CASSMGLAENIQYF. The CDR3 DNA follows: TGTGCCAGCAGCATGGGACTAGCGGAAAACATTCAGTACTTC.

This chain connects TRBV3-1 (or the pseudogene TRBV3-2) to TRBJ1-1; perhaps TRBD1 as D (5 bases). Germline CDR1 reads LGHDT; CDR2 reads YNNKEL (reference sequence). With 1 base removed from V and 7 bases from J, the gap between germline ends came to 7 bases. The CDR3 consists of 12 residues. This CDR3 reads CASSQVGDEAFF. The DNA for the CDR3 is TGTGCCAGCAGCCAAGTGGGGGATGAAGCTTTCTTT.

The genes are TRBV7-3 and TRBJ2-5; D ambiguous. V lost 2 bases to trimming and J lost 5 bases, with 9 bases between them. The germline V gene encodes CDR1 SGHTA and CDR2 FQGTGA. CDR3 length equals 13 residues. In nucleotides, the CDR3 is TGTGCCAGCAGCTTACTTTTGGGGGAGACCCAGTACTTC. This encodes CASSLLLGETQYF.

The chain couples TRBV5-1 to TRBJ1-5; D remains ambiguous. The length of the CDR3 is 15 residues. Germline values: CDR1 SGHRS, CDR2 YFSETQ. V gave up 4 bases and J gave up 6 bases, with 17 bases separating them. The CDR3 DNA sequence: TGCGCCAGCAGCACCGGACTCGGGGAAGGTCAGCCCCAGCATTTT. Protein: CASSTGLGEGQPQHF.

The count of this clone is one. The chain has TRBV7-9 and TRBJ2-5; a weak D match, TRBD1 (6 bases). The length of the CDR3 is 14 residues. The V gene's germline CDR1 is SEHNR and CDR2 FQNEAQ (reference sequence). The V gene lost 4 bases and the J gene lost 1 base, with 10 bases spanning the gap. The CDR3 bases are TGTGCCAGCAGCTCTACAGGGACCCAAGAGACCCAGTACTTC. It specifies CASSSTGTQETQYF.

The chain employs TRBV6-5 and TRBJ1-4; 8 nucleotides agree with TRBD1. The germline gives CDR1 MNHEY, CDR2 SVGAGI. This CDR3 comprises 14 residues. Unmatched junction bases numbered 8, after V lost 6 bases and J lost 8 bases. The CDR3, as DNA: TGTGCCAGCAGCAGGACAGGGTTGGAAGAAAAACTGTTTTTT. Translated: CASSRTGLEEKLFF.

For the CDR3, the DNA is TGTGCCAGCAGCAGAAGGAAGAGCTCCTACAATGAGCAGTTCTTC. Translated, it gives CASSRRKSSYNEQFF. V gene TRBV11-1 combines with J gene TRBJ2-1; D ambiguous. V was trimmed by 5 bases and J by 0 bases, leaving 11 bases between them. Germline V gene data show CDR1 as SGHAT and CDR2 as FQDESV (reference sequence). The length of the CDR3 is 15 residues.

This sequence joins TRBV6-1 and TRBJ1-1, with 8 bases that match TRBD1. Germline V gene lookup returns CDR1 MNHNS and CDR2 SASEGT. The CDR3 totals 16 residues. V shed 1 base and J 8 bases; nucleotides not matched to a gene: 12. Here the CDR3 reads CASSEGPSIWTGEAFF. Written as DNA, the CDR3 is TGTGCCAGCAGTGAAGGCCCCTCTATCTGGACAGGGGAAGCTTTCTTT.

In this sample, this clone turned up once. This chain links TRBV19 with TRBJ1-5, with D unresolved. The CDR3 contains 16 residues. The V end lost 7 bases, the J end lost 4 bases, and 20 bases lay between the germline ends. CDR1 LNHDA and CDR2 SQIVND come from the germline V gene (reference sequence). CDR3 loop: CASKGMDFPRNQPQHF. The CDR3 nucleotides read TGTGCCAGTAAGGGAATGGACTTTCCGAGAAATCAGCCCCAGCATTTT. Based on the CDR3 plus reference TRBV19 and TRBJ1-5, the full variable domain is DGGITQSPKYLFRKEGQNVTLSCEQNLNHDAMYWYRQDPGQGLRLIYYSQIVNDFQKGDIAEGYSVSREKKESFPLTVTSAQKNPTAFYLCASKGMDFPRNQPQHFGDGTRLSIL.

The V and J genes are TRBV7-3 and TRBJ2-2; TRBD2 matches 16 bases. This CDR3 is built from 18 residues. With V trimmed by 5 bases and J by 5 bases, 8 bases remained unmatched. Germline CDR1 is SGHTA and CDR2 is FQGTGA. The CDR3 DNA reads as TGTGCCAGCAGCCCACGGGGACTAGCGGGGGGGGAGACCGGGGAGCTGTTTTTT. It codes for CASSPRGLAGGETGELFF.